Each of the 17 T cell receptor beta chains below was sequenced from the same sample in a study of cytomegalovirus exposure and HLA in healthy donors. The PCR ran on 60 Vbeta and 13 Jbeta primers. Libraries were prepared by immunoSEQ multiplex PCR; TCRdb keeps only in-frame clonotypes and omits some of them. The sample yields 140,000 or so clones, around four fifths seen once. The sample comprised PBMCs. The receptors originated from a boy aged 2 to 10 in good health and CMV-seronegative.

This chain uses TRBV5-1 with TRBJ2-5; D might be TRBD2 (5 bases). Between the trimmed V and J ends, which lost 4 bases and 3 bases, there was a span of 16 bases. This CDR3 region has 15 residues. CDR1 and CDR2 from the germline V gene are SGHRS and YFSETQ. The CDR3 DNA reads as TGCGCCAGCAGCCCAACCGCGGGCGTCGAAGAGACCCAGTACTTC. It specifies CASSPTAGVEETQYF.

The CDR3 DNA reads TGCGCCAGCAGCTTGGATGACGGCCGGGGGGACACTGAAGCTTTCTTT. Protein: CASSLDDGRGDTEAFF. The chain is built from TRBV5-1 and TRBJ1-1; tentative D call: TRBD1 (5 bases). The germline CDR1 and CDR2 sequences are SGHRS and YFSETQ. The CDR3 totals 16 residues. Between the trimmed V and J ends, which lost 0 bases and 3 bases, there was a span of 15 bases.

The rearrangement links TRBV14 to TRBJ2-7; D is ambiguous. The germline V and J ends were trimmed by 6 bases and 5 bases, with 8 bases remaining between them. This CDR3 comprises 11 residues. Germline V gives CDR1 SGHDN, CDR2 FVKESK. The CDR3 reads CASSQFDEQYF. The CDR3 nucleotides are TGTGCCAGCAGTCAATTCGACGAGCAGTACTTC.

The rearrangement joins TRBV30 to TRBJ1-6; D is unclear. Trimming pared 4 bases from V and 3 bases from J, leaving 7 bases between. In germline, CDR1 is GTSNPN, CDR2 SVGIG (reference sequence). The CDR3 contains 13 residues. In nucleotides, the CDR3 is TGTGCCTGGACCGGGAACTATAATTCACCCCTCCACTTT. Its translation: CAWTGNYNSPLHF.

The chain employs TRBV7-2 and TRBJ1-2; 8 nucleotides match TRBD1. V lost 7 bases, J lost 3 bases, and 7 bases stayed unmatched. This CDR3 is 14 amino acids long. CDR1 and CDR2 (germline): SGHTA, FQGNSA. The CDR3 protein is CASIIQGVDYGYTF. The DNA for the CDR3 is TGTGCCAGCATAATACAGGGGGTAGACTATGGCTACACCTTC. Based on the CDR3 plus reference TRBV7-2 and TRBJ1-2, the full variable domain is GAGVSQSPSNKVTEKGKDVELRCDPISGHTALYWYRQSLGQGLEFLIYFQGNSAPDKSGLPSDRFSAERTGGSVSTLTIQRTQQEDSAVYLCASIIQGVDYGYTFGSGTRLTVV.

V is TRBV9 and J is TRBJ1-1, with D perhaps TRBD1 (6 bases). The CDR3 consists of 12 residues. Deletions cut 4 bases from V and 6 bases from J, with 10 bases between. Germline V gene lookup returns CDR1 SGDLS and CDR2 YYNGEE. CDR3 DNA sequence: TGTGCCAGCAGCCCAGGGGTCGCTGAAGCTTTCTTT. As protein: CASSPGVAEAFF.

The rearrangement uses TRBV7-8 and TRBJ1-6, with 7 bases that match TRBD1. The CDR3 consists of 17 residues. J was trimmed by 0 bases and V by 8 bases; bases with no gene match: 10. CDR1 is SGHVS and CDR2 is FQNEAQ in the germline V gene. CDR3 DNA sequence: TGTGCCAGCTCTACGGGACAGCCGTTCTCCTATAATTCACCCCTCCACTTT. Its translation is CASSTGQPFSYNSPLHF.

This chain links TRBV7-3 with TRBJ2-4; D is possibly TRBD1 (6 bases). Per the germline V gene, CDR1 is SGHTA and CDR2 is FQGTGA. The CDR3 spans 17 residues. V was clipped by 5 bases and J by 0 bases, with 17 bases between them. Here the CDR3 DNA reads TGTGCCAGCAGCCCAGTGCCCCTACAGGGAGCCAAAAACATTCAGTACTTC. This codes for CASSPVPLQGAKNIQYF. The variable domain in full, completed from reference TRBV7-3 and TRBJ2-4, reads GAGVSQTPSNKVTEKGKYVELRCDPISGHTALYWYRQSLGQGPEFLIYFQGTGAADDSGLPNDRFFAVRPEGSVSTLKIQRTERGDSAVYLCASSPVPLQGAKNIQYFGAGTRLSVL.

This rearrangement joins TRBV18 to TRBJ1-2, with D hard to call. Germline V gene sequence: CDR1 KGHSH, CDR2 LQKENI. V lost 3 bases, J lost 8 bases, and 16 bases lay in between. CDR3 length: 14 residues. CDR3 DNA sequence: TGTGCCAGCTCACCCCTCGACGGGGAAAAGGGCTACACCTTC. It codes for CASSPLDGEKGYTF.

The gene calls are TRBV29-1 and TRBJ1-1; 8 bases fit TRBD1. The CDR3 runs 13 residues. CDR1 and CDR2 (germline): SQVTM, ANQGSEA. J gave up 8 bases and V 0 bases, and 5 bases lay outside the gene matches. The CDR3 here is CSVEEWDRPEAFF. The DNA of the CDR3 is TGCAGCGTTGAAGAATGGGACAGGCCAGAAGCTTTCTTT.

A few counts support this clone. The V call is TRBV7-8, the J call TRBJ2-3; D call uncertain. CDR1 is SGHVS, CDR2 FQNEAQ, per germline. The V end lost 1 base, the J end lost 2 bases, and 7 bases lay between the germline ends. CDR3 length equals 14 residues. CDR3 nucleotide sequence: TGTGCCAGCAGCTTAGGTCCTACCACAGATACGCAGTATTTT. This codes for CASSLGPTTDTQYF. Filled out from reference TRBV7-8 and TRBJ2-3, the complete variable domain reads GAGVSQSPRYKVAKRGQDVALRCDPISGHVSLFWYQQALGQGPEFLTYFQNEAQLDKSGLPSDRFFAERPEGSVSTLKIQRTQQEDSAVYLCASSLGPTTDTQYFGPGTRLTVL.

The V gene is TRBV11-2, the J gene TRBJ2-2; no clear D. Trimming took off 5 bases at V and 7 bases at J, with 14 bases between the two ends. CDR3 size: 14 residues. Germline V gene sequence: CDR1 SGHAT, CDR2 FQNNGV. CDR3: CASSMLSGLGELFF. DNA for the CDR3: TGTGCCAGCAGCATGTTGTCTGGGCTCGGGGAGCTGTTTTTT.

This clone was seen a handful of times. The chain combines TRBV18 with TRBJ1-1; unclear D gene. Per the germline V gene, CDR1 is KGHSH and CDR2 is LQKENI. The CDR3 extends over 15 amino acids. V lost 1 base to trimming and J lost 3 bases, with 12 bases between them. CDR3 DNA: TGTGCCAGCTCACCACTCGACCGGAGGTACACTGAAGCTTTCTTT. Residues: CASSPLDRRYTEAFF. The variable domain in full, with the rest retrieved from reference TRBV18 and TRBJ1-1, is NAGVMQNPRHLVRRRGQEARLRCSPMKGHSHVYWYRQLPEEGLKFMVYLQKENIIDESGMPKERFSAEFPKEGPSILRIQQVVRGDSAAYFCASSPLDRRYTEAFFGQGTRLTVV.

This clone came up once. This chain connects TRBV5-1 to TRBJ1-2, with D perhaps matching TRBD1 (6 bases). The CDR3 runs 15 residues. Germline V gene data show CDR1 as SGHRS and CDR2 as YFSETQ. Trimming stripped 6 bases from V and 6 bases from J, with 21 bases between. This CDR3 reads CASIDATGSVDGYTF. DNA of the CDR3: TGCGCCAGCATCGATGCAACAGGGTCGGTAGATGGCTACACCTTC.

The CDR3 protein is CASSRGQGERGGYTF. In DNA form, the CDR3 reads TGTGCCAGCAGCCGTGGACAGGGGGAGAGGGGTGGCTACACCTTC. The chain couples TRBV7-2 to TRBJ1-2, with 10 bases that match TRBD1. The CDR3 loop spans 15 amino acids. Looked up from germline, CDR1 is SGHTA and CDR2 is FQGNSA. Trimming cost V 5 bases and J 7 bases; bases outside gene matches: 10.

The chain couples TRBV5-1 to TRBJ2-1; 7 bases align to TRBD1. The CDR3 runs to 16 residues. Germline CDR1 SGHRS, CDR2 YFSETQ. V dropped 2 bases and J dropped 8; count of bases not matched to a gene: 13. CDR3 protein: CASSLGQVVSGDEQFF. The CDR3, as DNA: TGCGCCAGCAGCTTAGGACAGGTTGTTAGTGGCGATGAGCAGTTCTTC.

About this clone itself: Other DNA sequences in the sample encode the same CDR3. This chain connects TRBV27 to TRBJ1-5, with 8 bases fitting TRBD1. The CDR3 is 14 residues long. The V segment lost 2 bases and the J segment 7 bases; nucleotides outside the gene matches: 4. Germline values: CDR1 MNHEY, CDR2 SMNVEV (reference sequence). CDR3 residues: CASSLRQGRQPQHF. The CDR3 DNA follows: TGTGCCAGCAGTTTAAGACAGGGGAGGCAGCCCCAGCATTTT.